These 11 T cell receptor beta chains were sequenced from one sample in a study of blood T cell repertoires in COVID-19 (dated by TCRdb to about 2020). Libraries were made using the immunoSEQ multiplex PCR assay. TCRdb holds this immuneACCESS table with in-frame rearrangements only. Some clones are missing; in checked studies, unresolved V genes explain under half, and the rest has no known cause. The sample records approximately 280,000 clones, approximately 80% of which are singletons. In total, the top ten clones hold roughly 4.7% of the sample. The sample taken for sequencing was PBMCs or T cells enriched from blood (not recorded which). The receptors derive from a man between 35 and 55 years old who had been exposed to COVID-19.

This rearrangement joins TRBV19 to TRBJ1-4; TRBD1 is a possible D gene (6 bases). Germline assignment: CDR1 LNHDA and CDR2 SQIVND (reference sequence). The CDR3 covers 14 residues. The V end was cut by 5 bases, the J end by 7 bases, with 14 bases between. DNA for the CDR3: TGTGCCAGTAGTCTACAGGGTCTTGGTGAAAAACTGTTTTTT. Encoded protein: CASSLQGLGEKLFF.

The rearrangement uses TRBV7-9 and TRBJ1-2, with a tentative D call TRBD1 (5 bases). Trimming left V 8 bases short and J 2 bases short, with 15 bases between. The germline gives CDR1 SEHNR, CDR2 FQNEAQ (reference sequence). The CDR3 sequence is 14 residues long. Written as DNA, the CDR3 is TGTGCCAGCCTCGGGGGTACCATCAACTATGGCTACACCTTC. Its protein is CASLGGTINYGYTF.

The chain joins TRBV19 to TRBJ2-2, with 14 positions matching TRBD2. V shed 5 bases and J 9 bases; nucleotides not matched to a gene: 8. The CDR3 is made up of 16 amino acids. Germline CDR1 reads LNHDA; CDR2 reads SQIVND (reference sequence). CDR3 DNA: TGTGCCAGTAGTCTTGGGACTAGCGGGAGCGGCAGGGAGCTGTTTTTT. Amino acid sequence: CASSLGTSGSGRELFF.

The CDR3 bases are TGTGCCAGCAGTTACTCCCCCAGGGGATGGAGCGAGACCCAGTACTTC. Protein product: CASSYSPRGWSETQYF. The chain employs TRBV6-5 and TRBJ2-5; TRBD1 is a possible D gene (6 bases). Trimming pared 0 bases from V and 5 bases from J, leaving 16 bases between. The CDR3 is made up of 16 amino acids. Looked up from germline, CDR1 is MNHEY and CDR2 is SVGAGI.

The genes are TRBV5-1 and TRBJ2-3; 7 nucleotides agree with TRBD2. CDR3 length equals 15 residues. Germline CDR1 is SGHRS and CDR2 is YFSETQ. The V and J ends lost 6 bases and 4 bases, in that order; junction bases with no gene match: 11. In DNA, the CDR3 is TGCGCCAGCAACCGAGGCGGGAGCAGAGCAGATACGCAGTATTTT. This encodes CASNRGGSRADTQYF.

The chain recombines TRBV29-1 with TRBJ1-1, with D hard to call. Germline assignment: CDR1 SQVTM and CDR2 ANQGSEA. This CDR3 is 14 amino acids long. V was trimmed by 2 bases and J by 10 bases, leaving 20 bases between them. CDR3 amino acids: CSVEIRSPRGLAFF. In DNA form, the CDR3 reads TGCAGCGTTGAAATTCGTTCCCCCCGCGGGTTAGCTTTCTTT.

Notes on this clone: The identical CDR3 is also encoded by other nucleotide sequences in the sample. The gene calls are TRBV29-1 and TRBJ1-3; D perhaps matches TRBD1 (6 bases). The CDR3 sequence is 12 residues long. V was shortened by 3 bases and J by 7 bases, with 10 bases between the two germline ends. The germline gives CDR1 SQVTM, CDR2 ANQGSEA. The CDR3 nucleotides are TGCAGCGTTGACGGGAGGGGGAACACCATATATTTT. Protein sequence: CSVDGRGNTIYF. Supplemented by reference TRBV29-1 and TRBJ1-3, the full variable domain reads SAVISQKPSRDICQRGTSLTIQCQVDSQVTMMFWYRQQPGQSLTLIATANQGSEATYESGFVIDKFPISRPNLTFSTLTVSNMSPEDSSIYLCSVDGRGNTIYFGEGSWLTVV.

The chain employs TRBV15 and TRBJ1-2; the D gene is possibly TRBD1 (5 bases). Germline V gene sequence: CDR1 LNHNV, CDR2 YYDKDF (reference sequence). The length of the CDR3 is 17 residues. Trimming shortened V by 0 bases and J by 6 bases, and 20 bases separated the two germline ends. The CDR3 coding sequence is TGTGCCACCAGCAGAGATCTCGGAGCCTCAGGGATAAATGGCTACACCTTC. Encoded protein: CATSRDLGASGINGYTF.

The chain links TRBV30 to TRBJ2-7, with TRBD1 identical over 10 bases. The CDR3 length is 12 residues. Germline V gene sequence: CDR1 GTSNPN, CDR2 SVGIG (reference sequence). V shed 0 bases and J 8 bases; nucleotides not matched to a gene: 1. CDR3 in DNA: TGTGCCTGGAGTGTAGACAGGGGGCAGCAGTACTTC. Its translation: CAWSVDRGQQYF.

V and J are TRBV30 and TRBJ2-7; D gene ambiguous. The CDR3 is 13 amino acids. The germline gives CDR1 GTSNPN, CDR2 SVGIG (reference sequence). V shed 2 bases and J shed 5 bases, with 13 bases lying between them. The CDR3 sequence: CAWSMARANEQYF. CDR3 sequence (DNA): TGTGCCTGGAGTATGGCTAGAGCTAACGAGCAGTACTTC.

This chain uses TRBV6-5 with TRBJ2-2; 9 nucleotides align to TRBD1. The V and J ends lost 10 bases and 6 bases, in that order; junction bases with no gene match: 6. Germline lookup yields CDR1 MNHEY and CDR2 SVGAGI. The CDR3 is 13 amino acids. In DNA form, the CDR3 reads TGTGCCATCATGGACAGGGGCCCCGGGGAGCTGTTTTTT. Amino acid sequence: CAIMDRGPGELFF.